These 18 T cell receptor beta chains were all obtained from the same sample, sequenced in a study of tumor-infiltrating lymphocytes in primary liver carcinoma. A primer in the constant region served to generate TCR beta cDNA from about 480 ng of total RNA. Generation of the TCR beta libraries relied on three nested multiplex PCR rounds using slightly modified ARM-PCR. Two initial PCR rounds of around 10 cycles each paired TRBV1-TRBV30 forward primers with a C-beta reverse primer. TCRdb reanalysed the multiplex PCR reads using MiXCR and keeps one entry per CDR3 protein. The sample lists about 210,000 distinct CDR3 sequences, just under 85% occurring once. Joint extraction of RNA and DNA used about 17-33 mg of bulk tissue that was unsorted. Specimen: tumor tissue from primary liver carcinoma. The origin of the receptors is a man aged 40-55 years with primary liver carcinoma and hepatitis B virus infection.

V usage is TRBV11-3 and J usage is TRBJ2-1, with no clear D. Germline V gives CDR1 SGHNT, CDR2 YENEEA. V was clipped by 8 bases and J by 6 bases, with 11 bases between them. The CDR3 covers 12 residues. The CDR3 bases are TGTGCCAGCTGTTTATACGCCAATGAGCAGTTCTTC. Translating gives CASCLYANEQFF.

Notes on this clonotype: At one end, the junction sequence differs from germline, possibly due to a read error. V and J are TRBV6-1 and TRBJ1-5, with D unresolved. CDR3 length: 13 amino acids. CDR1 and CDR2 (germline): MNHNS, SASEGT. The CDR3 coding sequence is TGTGCCAGCAGTGACAGTGACGATCACCCCCAGCATTTT. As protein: CASSDSDDHPQHF.

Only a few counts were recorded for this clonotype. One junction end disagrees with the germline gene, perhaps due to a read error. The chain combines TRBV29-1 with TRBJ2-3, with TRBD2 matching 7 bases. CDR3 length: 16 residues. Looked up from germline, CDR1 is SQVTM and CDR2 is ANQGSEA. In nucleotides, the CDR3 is TGCAGCCTTGAAGATCGCGGGGGTCGGGGCACAGATACGCAGTATTTT. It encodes CSLEDRGGRGTDTQYF.

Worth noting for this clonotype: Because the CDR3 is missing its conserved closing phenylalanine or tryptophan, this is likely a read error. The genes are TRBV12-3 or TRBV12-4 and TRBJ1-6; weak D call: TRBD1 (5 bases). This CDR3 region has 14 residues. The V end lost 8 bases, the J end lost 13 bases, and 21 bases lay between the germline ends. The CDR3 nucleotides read TGTGCCAGCGGCTCCGGAATAGGGGAATCTCCCCTCCACTCT. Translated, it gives CASGSGIGESPLHS.

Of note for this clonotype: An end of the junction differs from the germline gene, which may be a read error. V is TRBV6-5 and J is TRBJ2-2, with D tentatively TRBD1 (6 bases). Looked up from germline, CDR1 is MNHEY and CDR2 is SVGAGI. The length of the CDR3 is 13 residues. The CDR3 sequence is CASRQGNAGELFF. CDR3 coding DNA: TGTGCCAGCAGGCAGGGGAACGCCGGGGAGCTGTTTTTT.

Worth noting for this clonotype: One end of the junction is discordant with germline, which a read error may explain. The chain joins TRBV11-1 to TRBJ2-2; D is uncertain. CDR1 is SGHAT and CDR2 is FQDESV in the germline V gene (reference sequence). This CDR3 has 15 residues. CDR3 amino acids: CASSYTRPFSGELFF. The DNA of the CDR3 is TGTGCCAGTAGCTATACAAGACCTTTTTCCGGGGAGCTGTTTTTT.

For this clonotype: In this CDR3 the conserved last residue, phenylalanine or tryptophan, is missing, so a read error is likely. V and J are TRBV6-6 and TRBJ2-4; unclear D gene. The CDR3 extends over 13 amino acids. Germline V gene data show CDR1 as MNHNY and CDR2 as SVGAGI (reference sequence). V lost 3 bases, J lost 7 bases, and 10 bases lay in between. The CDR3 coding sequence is TGTGCCAGCAGTTATGCGCAGAATAACATTCAGTACCTC. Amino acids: CASSYAQNNIQYL.

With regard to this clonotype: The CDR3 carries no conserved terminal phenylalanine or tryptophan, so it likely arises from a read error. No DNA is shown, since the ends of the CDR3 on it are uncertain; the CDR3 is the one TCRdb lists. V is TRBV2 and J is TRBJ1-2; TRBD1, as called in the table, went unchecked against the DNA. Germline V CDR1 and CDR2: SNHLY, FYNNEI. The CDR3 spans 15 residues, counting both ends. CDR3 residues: CASNLRGSIYYGYIS.

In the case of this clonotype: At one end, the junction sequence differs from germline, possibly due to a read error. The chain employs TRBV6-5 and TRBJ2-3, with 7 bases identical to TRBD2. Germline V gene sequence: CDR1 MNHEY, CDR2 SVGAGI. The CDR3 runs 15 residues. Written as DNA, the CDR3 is TGTGCCGGCAACCCAGGACTAGAGGGAACAGTTACGCAGTATTTT. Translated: CAGNPGLEGTVTQYF.

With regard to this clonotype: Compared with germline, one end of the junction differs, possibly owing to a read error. CDR3 amino acids: CAWALSGGRNQPQNF. CDR3 in DNA: TGTGCCTGGGCCCTCTCGGGGGGCCGCAATCAGCCCCAGAATTTT. The chain combines TRBV30 with TRBJ1-5; TRBD1 is a possible D gene (6 bases). The germline gives CDR1 GTSNPN, CDR2 SVGIG (reference sequence). CDR3 length equals 15 residues.

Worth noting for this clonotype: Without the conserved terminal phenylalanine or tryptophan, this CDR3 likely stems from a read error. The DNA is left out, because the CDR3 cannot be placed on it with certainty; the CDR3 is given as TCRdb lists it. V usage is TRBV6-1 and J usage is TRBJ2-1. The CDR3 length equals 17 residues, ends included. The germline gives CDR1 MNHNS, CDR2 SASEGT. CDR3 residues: CASSEAQGSFSYNEHFL.

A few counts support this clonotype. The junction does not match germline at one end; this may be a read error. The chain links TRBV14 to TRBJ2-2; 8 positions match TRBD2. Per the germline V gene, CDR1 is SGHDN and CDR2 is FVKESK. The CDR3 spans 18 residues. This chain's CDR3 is CASSQENSLAGNTGGLFF. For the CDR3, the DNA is TGTGCCAGCAGCCAAGAGAACAGCCTAGCGGGTAACACCGGGGGGCTGTTTTTT.

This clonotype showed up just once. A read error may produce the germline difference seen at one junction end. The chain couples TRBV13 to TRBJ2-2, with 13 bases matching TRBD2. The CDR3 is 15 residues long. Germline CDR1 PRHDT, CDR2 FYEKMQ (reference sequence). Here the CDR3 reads CASSLTSGRPGELSF. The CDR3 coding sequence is TGTGCCAGCAGCTTGACTAGCGGGAGGCCCGGGGAGCTGTCTTTT. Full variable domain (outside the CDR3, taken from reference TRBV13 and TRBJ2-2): AAGVIQSPRHLIKEKRETATLKCYPIPRHDTVYWYQQGPGQDPQFLISFYEKMQSDKGSIPDRFSAQQFSDYHSELNMSSLELGDSALYFCASSLTSGRPGELSFGEGSRLTVL.

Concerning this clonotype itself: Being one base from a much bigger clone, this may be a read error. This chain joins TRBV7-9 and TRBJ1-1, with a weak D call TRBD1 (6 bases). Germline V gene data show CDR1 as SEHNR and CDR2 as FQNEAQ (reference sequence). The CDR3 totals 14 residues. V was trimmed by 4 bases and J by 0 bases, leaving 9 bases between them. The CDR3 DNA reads TGTGCCAGCAGCTCGGACAGACTGAACACTGAAGCTTTCTTT. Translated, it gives CASSSDRLNTEAFF.

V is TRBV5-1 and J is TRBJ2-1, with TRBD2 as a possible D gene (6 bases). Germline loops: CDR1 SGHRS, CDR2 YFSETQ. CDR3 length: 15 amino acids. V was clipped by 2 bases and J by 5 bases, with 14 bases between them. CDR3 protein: CASSLELARNNEQFF. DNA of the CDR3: TGCGCCAGCAGCTTAGAGCTAGCGCGTAACAATGAGCAGTTCTTC. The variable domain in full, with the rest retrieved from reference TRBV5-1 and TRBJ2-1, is KAGVTQTPRYLIKTRGQQVTLSCSPISGHRSVSWYQQTPGQGLQFLFEYFSETQRNKGNFPGRFSGRQFSNSRSEMNVSTLELGDSALYLCASSLELARNNEQFFGPGTRLTVL.

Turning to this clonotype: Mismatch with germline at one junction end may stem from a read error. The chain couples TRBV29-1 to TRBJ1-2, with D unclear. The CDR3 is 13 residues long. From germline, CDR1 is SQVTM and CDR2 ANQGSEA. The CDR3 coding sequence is TGCTGCGTGTATCTTGCTCGCGACTATGGCTATACCTTC. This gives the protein CCVYLARDYGYTF. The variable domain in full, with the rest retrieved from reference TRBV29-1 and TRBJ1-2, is SAVISQKPSRDICQRGTSLTIQCQVDSQVTMMFWYRQQPGQSLTLIATANQGSEATYESGFVIDKFPISRPNLTFSTLTVSNMSPEDSSIYLCCVYLARDYGYTFGSGTRLTVV.

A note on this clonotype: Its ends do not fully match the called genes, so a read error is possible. CDR3 amino acids: CANSQDLPSATSGRADTEYF. The DNA for the CDR3 is TGCGCCAACAGCCAAGATCTTCCCTCCGCGACTAGCGGGAGAGCAGATACGGAGTATTTT. This rearrangement joins TRBV4-3 to TRBJ2-3, with 12 bases fitting TRBD2. Germline CDR1 reads LGHNA; CDR2 reads YSLEER. This CDR3 region has 20 residues.

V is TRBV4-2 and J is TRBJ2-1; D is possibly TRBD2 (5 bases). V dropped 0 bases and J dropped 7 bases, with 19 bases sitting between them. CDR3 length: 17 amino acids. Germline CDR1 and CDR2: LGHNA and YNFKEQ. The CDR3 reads CASSQEEQDKEVNEQFF. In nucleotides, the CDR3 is TGTGCCAGCAGCCAAGAAGAGCAGGATAAGGAGGTTAATGAGCAGTTCTTC.